A selection of T cell receptor beta chains follows, all from one sample in a study of identical twins. TCRdb re-derived calls from the 5' RACE reads in MiXCR, one entry per CDR3 protein. The table has about 530,000 distinct CDR3 sequences, about 22% seen once. In addition, the sample was reused for a study of yellow fever vaccine responses in identical twins.

Sequenced: CD4+ T cells sorted from blood. These receptors were collected from a woman in her late teens or twenties in good health. CDR3s include the opening cysteine and the closing phenylalanine or tryptophan. D genes are given only for firm matches. Size tells how often a clone was seen (once, few, many) or the class of an expanded clone, and some rows leave it out.

D | J | size | V | DNA | CDR3
NA | TRBJ2-3 | NA | TRBV24-1 | TGTGCCACCACGCCTCCAGGGGCCCCCACAGATACGCAGTATTTT | CATTPPGAPTDTQYF
TRBD2 | TRBJ2-1 | few | TRBV3-1 | TGTGCCAGCAGCCTGGGGACTAGCGGGAAGCAGTTCTTC | CASSLGTSGKQFF
NA | TRBJ2-5 | once | TRBV7-9 | TGTGCCAGCAGCCCCGGCCTCGGGACCCAGTACTTC | CASSPGLGTQYF
NA | TRBJ2-1 | NA | TRBV7-2 | TGTGCCAGCAGCGCCCGACCGGGAAACTACAATGAGCAGTTCTTC | CASSARPGNYNEQFF
NA | TRBJ1-4 | NA | TRBV6-1 | TGTGCCAGCACCGCCTCGGGGTCGCTTGAAAAACTGTTTTTT | CASTASGSLEKLFF
TRBD2 | TRBJ2-1 | NA | TRBV24-1 | TGTGCCACCAGTGATCCCGACCCGACTAGCAGGTCTGAGCAGTTCTTC | CATSDPDPTSRSEQFF
NA | TRBJ2-1 | NA | TRBV7-2 | TGTGCCAGCAGCTTCCTCGGCCATGAGCAGTTCTTC | CASSFLGHEQFF
NA | TRBJ2-3 | few | TRBV5-6 | TGTGCCAGCAGCCTCCCCGGAGGGGGATATAATACGCAGTATTTT | CASSLPGGGYNTQYF
TRBD1 | TRBJ1-2 | few | TRBV6-1 | TGTGCCAGCAAAAGGGATGGGGGACAGATAAGCTATGGCTACACCTTC | CASKRDGGQISYGYTF
NA | TRBJ1-5 | NA | TRBV2 | TGTGCCAGCGGACAGTATAGCAATCAGCCCCAGCATTTT | CASGQYSNQPQHF
NA | TRBJ2-2 | many | TRBV12-3/TRBV12-4 | TGTGCCAGCAGTTTAAGGTTGGGCACCGGGGAGCTGTTTTTT | CASSLRLGTGELFF
NA | TRBJ2-3 | few | TRBV5-1 | TGCGCCAGCAGCTTGGCCCCGGGACTGGGGAGAGCAGATACGCAGTATTTT | CASSLAPGLGRADTQYF
NA | TRBJ1-2 | many | TRBV9 | TGTGCCAGCAGCCCGCAGTCCGGGGGCTATGGCTACACCTTC | CASSPQSGGYGYTF
NA | TRBJ2-5 | few | TRBV12-3/TRBV12-4 | TGTGCCAGCAGTCGACAGAACCAAGAGACCCAGTACTTC | CASSRQNQETQYF
TRBD1 | TRBJ2-5 | few | TRBV20-1 | TGCAGTGCGGACCACCGACAGGGAAACCAAGAGACCCAGTACTTC | CSADHRQGNQETQYF
TRBD2 | TRBJ2-3 | NA | TRBV20-1 | TGCAGTGCAACCGGGACTAGCGGCACAGATACGCAGTATTTT | CSATGTSGTDTQYF
NA | TRBJ2-2 | NA | TRBV6-2/TRBV6-3 | TGTGCCAGCAGTTCTAGACAACAGGGAGGGTCCGGGGAGCTGTTTTTT | CASSSRQQGGSGELFF
TRBD2 | TRBJ2-1 | NA | TRBV7-2 | TGTGCCAGCAGCTTAGCCCCCAGTGGACTAGCGGGAGACGGTGAGCAGTTCTTC | CASSLAPSGLAGDGEQFF
TRBD1 | TRBJ1-2 | NA | TRBV20-1 | TGCAGTGCCCGGGACAGTGGTCCGTGGTTTAACTATGGCTACACCTTC | CSARDSGPWFNYGYTF
NA | TRBJ2-4 | few | TRBV6-1 | TGTGCCAGCAGTGAACAGGGTTTCGCCAAAAACATTCAGTACTTC | CASSEQGFAKNIQYF
TRBD1 | TRBJ1-2 | NA | TRBV29-1 | TGCAGCGCAGGAGGACAGGGGGGAGACTATGGCTACACCTTC | CSAGGQGGDYGYTF
TRBD2 | TRBJ2-7 | once | TRBV6-1 | TGTGCCAGCAGTGAAGCGCTTGGCAGGGAGACTAGCGGGAGAAGGTACGAGCAGTACTTC | CASSEALGRETSGRRYEQYF
NA | TRBJ1-6 | NA | TRBV6-5 | TGTGCCAGCAGTTACTCGGAGGTCTATAATTCACCCCTCCACTTT | CASSYSEVYNSPLHF
TRBD1 | TRBJ1-2 | few | TRBV25-1 | TGTGCCAGCAGCGTGACAGGGAACGAGGGCTACACCTTC | CASSVTGNEGYTF
NA | TRBJ2-3 | few | TRBV6-6 | TGTGCCAGCAGTAGTTTCGCAGATACGCAGTATTTT | CASSSFADTQYF
NA | TRBJ2-2 | once | TRBV7-8 | TGTGCCAGCAGCTTAGCGCATTGGGAACCCGGGGAGCTGTTTTTT | CASSLAHWEPGELFF
TRBD1 | TRBJ1-1 | once | TRBV5-1 | TGCGCCAGCAGCTCAAGACAGGGGGGCCGAACTGAAGCTTTCTTT | CASSSRQGGRTEAFF